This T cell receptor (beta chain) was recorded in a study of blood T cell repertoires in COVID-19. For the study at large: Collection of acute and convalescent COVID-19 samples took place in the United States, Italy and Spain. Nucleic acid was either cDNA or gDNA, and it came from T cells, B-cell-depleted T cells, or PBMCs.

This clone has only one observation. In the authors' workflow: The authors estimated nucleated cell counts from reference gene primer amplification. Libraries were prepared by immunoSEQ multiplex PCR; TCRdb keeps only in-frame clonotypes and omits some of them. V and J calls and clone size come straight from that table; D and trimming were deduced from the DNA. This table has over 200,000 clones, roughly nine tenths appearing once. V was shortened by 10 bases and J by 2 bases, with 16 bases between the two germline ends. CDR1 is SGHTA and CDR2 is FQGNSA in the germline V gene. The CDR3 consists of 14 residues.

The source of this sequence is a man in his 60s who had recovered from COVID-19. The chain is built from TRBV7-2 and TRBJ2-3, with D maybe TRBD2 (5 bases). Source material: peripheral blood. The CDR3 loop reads CATGGGLPTDTQYF. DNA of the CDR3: TGTGCCACCGGAGGAGGACTTCCCACAGATACGCAGTATTTT.